This TCR beta chain was sequenced for a study of T-cell reconstitution after alpha-beta-depleted transplantation in children. Preparation of the TCRbeta library used unique molecular identifiers. Each CDR3 protein is one row after TCRdb ran MiXCR on the PCR reads. The data show approximately 93,000 distinct CDR3 sequences, with approximately 8.4% seen just once and approximately 6.6% held by the top ten. Per germline, CDR1 SEHNR and CDR2 FQNEAQ (reference sequence). The CDR3 totals 16 residues. V shed 5 bases and J shed 4 bases, with 18 bases lying between them. This clonotype came up many times. This clonotype was sampled from a human donor who donated a stem cell graft to a child with congenital amegakaryocytic thrombocytopenia. The sample in question was PBMCs from the stem cell graft donor, obtained from the stem cell graft. This chain uses TRBV7-9 with TRBJ2-1; tentatively, D is TRBD1 (6 bases). The CDR3 DNA follows: TGTGCCAGCAGCCCGAGTTCAGGGGCTGCTTACAATGAGCAGTTCTTC. Encoded protein: CASSPSSGAAYNEQFF.